This passage covers 5 T cell receptor beta chains from one sample sequenced in a study of blood T cell repertoires in COVID-19. The method was immunoSEQ multiplex PCR; TCRdb's version includes in-frame clones alone and lacks a portion of them. The table lists more than 140,000 clones, over 75% of them singletons. The material sequenced was peripheral blood. The receptors originated from a human donor in a cohort sampled during active COVID-19.

The J gene is TRBJ2-7, the V gene TRBV11-2; 10 positions agree with TRBD2. V shed 6 bases and J 4 bases; nucleotides not matched to a gene: 6. Per germline, CDR1 SGHAT and CDR2 FQNNGV. The CDR3 contains 14 residues. CDR3 DNA sequence: TGTGCCAGCAGAACTAGCGGGGACCTTTACGAGCAGTACTTC. This gives the protein CASRTSGDLYEQYF.

V is TRBV9 and J is TRBJ2-7; TRBD1 agrees at 10 bases. V gave up 1 base and J gave up 6 bases; unmatched junction bases: 7. Germline V lookup: CDR1 SGDLS, CDR2 YYNGEE. The CDR3 contains 15 residues. The CDR3 region has the DNA TGTGCCAGCAGCGTAACGGGACAGGGGTCGGGCGAGCAGTACTTC. This sequence encodes CASSVTGQGSGEQYF.

V usage is TRBV6-2 or TRBV6-3 and J usage is TRBJ2-5, with TRBD1 identical over 7 bases. V lost 3 bases and J lost 9; bases outside the gene matches: 13. The CDR3 has 15 residues. CDR1 is MNHEY and CDR2 is SVGEGT in the germline V gene. The CDR3 loop reads CASSYGSTGQGAQYF. DNA for the CDR3: TGTGCCAGCAGTTATGGGTCAACAGGGCAGGGGGCCCAGTACTTC.

This clone has only a few counts. The gene calls are TRBV5-1 and TRBJ2-7; 7 bases match TRBD1. The CDR3 spans 13 residues. The V gene's germline CDR1 is SGHRS and CDR2 YFSETQ. J gave up 6 bases and V 1 base, and 4 bases lay outside the gene matches. The CDR3 loop reads CASSLPTGAEQYF. The DNA of the CDR3 is TGCGCCAGCAGCTTGCCTACAGGGGCCGAGCAGTACTTC. Full variable domain (rest looked up from reference TRBV5-1 and TRBJ2-7): KAGVTQTPRYLIKTRGQQVTLSCSPISGHRSVSWYQQTPGQGLQFLFEYFSETQRNKGNFPGRFSGRQFSNSRSEMNVSTLELGDSALYLCASSLPTGAEQYFGPGTRLTVT.

The chain recombines TRBV24-1 with TRBJ2-1; TRBD2 might be the D (5 bases). Trimming removed 6 bases at V and 3 bases at J, with 14 bases between. The germline V gene has CDR1 KGHDR and CDR2 SFDVKD. CDR3 length: 15 residues. The CDR3 nucleotides read TGTGCCACCAGTCGGGGTAGCTTGATCTACAATGAGCAGTTCTTC. Its protein is CATSRGSLIYNEQFF.